This T cell receptor beta chain is drawn from a study of cytomegalovirus exposure and HLA in healthy donors. Primers: 60 Vbeta forward and 13 Jbeta reverse. Sequenced by immunoSEQ multiplex PCR; TCRdb stores in-frame clones only, minus some. The sample table includes about 200,000 clones. The study's findings and limits: V segments that were indistinguishable, TRBV6-2 and TRBV6-3 among them, were omitted from analysis. Reportedly, TCR beta sequences accurately predicted HLA-A and HLA-B alleles in most subjects. In a later analysis, at a false discovery rate of 0.05, 15,000 to 20,000 TCR beta sequences matched HLA alleles. Among CMV-associated TCR beta chains, most appeared HLA-restricted in a later analysis.

Details on this clone: The antigen is undetermined.

Per germline, CDR1 SGHTS and CDR2 YDEGEE. Trimming removed 0 bases from V and 0 bases from J, with 10 bases in between. The CDR3 sequence is 16 residues long. The receptor comes from a girl aged 2 to 10 in good health and CMV-seropositive. The sequencing input was PBMCs. The rearrangement links TRBV5-8 to TRBJ1-5; unclear D gene. The CDR3 spells CASSLVGGYSNQPQHF. The CDR3 bases are TGTGCCAGCAGCTTGGTGGGAGGATATAGCAATCAGCCCCAGCATTTT.